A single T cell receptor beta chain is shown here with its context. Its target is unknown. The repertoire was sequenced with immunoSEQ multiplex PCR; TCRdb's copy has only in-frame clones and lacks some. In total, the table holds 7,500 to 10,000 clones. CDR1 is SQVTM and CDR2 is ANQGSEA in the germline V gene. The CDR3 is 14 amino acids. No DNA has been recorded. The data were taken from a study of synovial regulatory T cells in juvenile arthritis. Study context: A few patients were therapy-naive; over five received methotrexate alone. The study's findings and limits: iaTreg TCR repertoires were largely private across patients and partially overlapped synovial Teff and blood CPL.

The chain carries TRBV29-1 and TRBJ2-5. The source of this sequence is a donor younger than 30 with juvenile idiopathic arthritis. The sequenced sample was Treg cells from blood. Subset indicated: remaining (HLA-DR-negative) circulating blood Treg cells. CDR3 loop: CSTKGGTVQETQYF.